Below, 15 T cell receptor beta chains from the same sample are listed, as sequenced in a study of PD-1 blockade in classical Hodgkin lymphoma. Sequencing used immunoSEQ multiplex PCR; TCRdb keeps in-frame clones, though not all of them. Of thousands of clones in the sample, around 60% were seen once. The time point: cycle 4 day 1 (C4D1), after 6 weeks of nivolumab. Relapses following autologous stem cell transplantation were seen in all patients, with brentuximab vedotin exposure varying. The investigators isolated CD8+ T cells from thawed PBMCs using magnetic negative selection. Specimen: CD8+ T cells from blood, collected before the fourth cycle of nivolumab. Every receptor here comes from a human donor with classical Hodgkin lymphoma.

This clone was counted a few times. The chain joins TRBV6-9 to TRBJ1-1; possibly TRBD1 for D (6 bases). The germline V gene encodes CDR1 MNHGY and CDR2 SVAAGI. V was trimmed by 3 bases and J by 6 bases, leaving 14 bases between them. The CDR3 contains 14 residues. CDR3 in amino acids: CASSYFGEGAEAFF. CDR3 DNA sequence: TGTGCCAGCAGTTACTTCGGGGAGGGGGCTGAAGCTTTCTTT.

The V call is TRBV5-4, the J call TRBJ2-5; D uncertain. V dropped 3 bases and J dropped 4 bases, with 10 bases sitting between them. The germline CDR1 and CDR2 sequences are SGHNT and YYREEE (reference sequence). The CDR3 length is 13 residues. The DNA for the CDR3 is TGTGCCAGCAGCTACCGTCCGGGAGAGACCCAGTACTTC. Translated: CASSYRPGETQYF. Based on the CDR3 plus reference TRBV5-4 and TRBJ2-5, the full variable domain is ETGVTQSPTHLIKTRGQQVTLRCSSQSGHNTVSWYQQALGQGPQFIFQYYREEENGRGNFPPRFSGLQFPNYSSELNVNALELDDSALYLCASSYRPGETQYFGPGTRLLVL.

The V call is TRBV4-2, the J call TRBJ2-2; possibly TRBD2 for D (6 bases). Trimming took off 3 bases at V and 2 bases at J, with 7 bases between the two ends. The CDR3 extends over 14 amino acids. Germline loops: CDR1 LGHNA, CDR2 YNFKEQ. The CDR3 loop is CASSHGTNTGELFF. In DNA form, the CDR3 reads TGTGCCAGCAGCCACGGGACTAACACCGGGGAGCTGTTTTTT.

This CDR3 reads CASSDRTYEQYV. The CDR3 bases are TGTGCCAGCAGTGACAGAACCTACGAGCAGTACGTC. The chain combines TRBV2 with TRBJ2-7; D gene ambiguous. Germline loops: CDR1 SNHLY, CDR2 FYNNEI. V was shortened by 3 bases and J by 2 bases, with 5 bases between the two germline ends. The CDR3 length is 12 residues.

The chain has TRBV6-5 and TRBJ1-2; D call uncertain. Germline CDR1 MNHEY, CDR2 SVGAGI. Trimming pared 3 bases from V and 1 base from J, leaving 15 bases between. The CDR3 is 16 amino acids. The CDR3 loop is CASSYLTPALNYGYTF. The DNA of the CDR3 is TGTGCCAGCAGTTATTTAACCCCCGCTCTTAACTATGGCTACACCTTC.

The chain couples TRBV2 to TRBJ1-4; 12 bases agree with TRBD1. V lost 1 base, J lost 5 bases, and 2 bases stayed unmatched. Germline CDR1 SNHLY, CDR2 FYNNEI. The length of the CDR3 is 16 residues. CDR3 region: CASSEVGQGANEKLFF. The CDR3 nucleotides read TGTGCCAGCAGTGAAGTGGGACAGGGGGCGAATGAAAAACTGTTTTTT.

J is TRBJ1-1 and V is TRBV4-1, with a possible D match to TRBD1 (5 bases). Between the trimmed V and J ends, which lost 0 bases and 0 bases, there was a span of 8 bases. Germline assignment: CDR1 MGHRA and CDR2 YSYEKL. This CDR3 has 15 amino acids. The CDR3 region is CASSQEWTLNTEAFF. CDR3 sequence (DNA): TGCGCCAGCAGCCAAGAGTGGACACTGAACACTGAAGCTTTCTTT.

The CDR3 reads CASSQDGGGAKNIQYF. The CDR3 nucleotides read TGCGCCAGCAGCCAAGATGGGGGAGGGGCCAAAAACATTCAGTACTTC. The chain has TRBV4-1 and TRBJ2-4; TRBD2 matches at 7 bases. This CDR3 region has 16 residues. CDR1 MGHRA and CDR2 YSYEKL come from the germline V gene. The junction had 3 bases not matched to a gene; V was cut back by 0 bases and J by 1 base.

DNA of the CDR3: TGTGCCAGTAGTATAATACAGGCTTATAATTCACCCCTCCACTTT. The encoded protein is CASSIIQAYNSPLHF. This rearrangement joins TRBV19 to TRBJ1-6; D perhaps matches TRBD1 (5 bases). The CDR3 length is 15 residues. The germline V gene has CDR1 LNHDA and CDR2 SQIVND (reference sequence). Trimming removed 2 bases at V and 4 bases at J, with 9 bases between.

This chain joins TRBV4-2 and TRBJ1-2; D might be TRBD1 (6 bases). V was trimmed by 0 bases and J by 2 bases, leaving 10 bases between them. This CDR3 contains 15 residues. Germline CDR1 reads LGHNA; CDR2 reads YNFKEQ. This CDR3 is CASSQETGPNYGYTF. The CDR3 DNA follows: TGTGCCAGCAGCCAAGAAACAGGGCCAAACTATGGCTACACCTTC.

V is TRBV19 and J is TRBJ2-3; 8 nucleotides match TRBD1. The germline V gene has CDR1 LNHDA and CDR2 SQIVND (reference sequence). The CDR3 runs 15 residues. Trimming at V came to 6 bases and at J to 2 bases, leaving 7 bases not matched to a gene. The CDR3 DNA sequence: TGTGCCAGTAGACAGGGGGTTCTTTTCACAGATACGCAGTATTTT. Translating gives CASRQGVLFTDTQYF. The variable domain in full, with the rest retrieved from reference TRBV19 and TRBJ2-3, is DGGITQSPKYLFRKEGQNVTLSCEQNLNHDAMYWYRQDPGQGLRLIYYSQIVNDFQKGDIAEGYSVSREKKESFPLTVTSAQKNPTAFYLCASRQGVLFTDTQYFGPGTRLTVL.

This rearrangement joins TRBV5-5 to TRBJ1-6, with a tentative D call TRBD1 (5 bases). CDR3 length: 16 amino acids. The ends were cut back, 6 bases at V and 7 bases at J, with 20 bases in the middle. Germline-derived CDR1 and CDR2 are SGHKS and YYEKEE (reference sequence). CDR3 coding DNA: TGTGCCAGCAACCTGGGGGGGACTGGTTCGAATTCACCCCTCCACTTT. Translation gives CASNLGGTGSNSPLHF.

Worth noting for this clone: Within the sample, other DNA sequences also encode this same CDR3. The rearrangement uses TRBV20-1 and TRBJ2-7; D not certain. Trimming stripped 3 bases from V and 1 base from J, with 4 bases between. Germline CDR1 is DFQATT and CDR2 is SNEGSKA (reference sequence). CDR3 size: 11 residues. CDR3 DNA sequence: TGCAGTGCTAGTACGTCCTACGAGCAGTACGTC. Translation: CSASTSYEQYV.

The V gene is TRBV28, the J gene TRBJ1-5, with 7 bases that match TRBD1. CDR1 MDHEN and CDR2 SYDVKM come from the germline V gene. CDR3 length: 14 residues. J was trimmed by 7 bases and V by 11 bases; bases with no gene match: 14. The CDR3 spells CAGQKTGPRQPQHF. The CDR3 coding sequence is TGTGCCGGGCAAAAGACAGGGCCACGGCAGCCCCAGCATTTT.

In its sample, this clone was seen once. The chain joins TRBV7-9 to TRBJ1-1; 9 bases match TRBD1. The germline V gene has CDR1 SEHNR and CDR2 FQNEAQ (reference sequence). The CDR3 covers 15 residues. Trimming removed 5 bases from V and 4 bases from J; junction bases left unmatched: 8. The DNA of the CDR3 is TGTGCCAGCAGCGAGGAACAGGGGGCTCTCACTGAAGCTTTCTTT. It translates to CASSEEQGALTEAFF.